Presented here are 14 T cell receptor beta chains from one specimen sequenced in a study of blood T cells in healthy people across ages. Then a second PCR, running roughly 7 to 12 cycles, was carried out with a sample-barcoded 5' primer and a J-beta primer mix. TCRdb analysed the 5' RACE reads with MiXCR anew, one entry per CDR3 protein. The sample has hundreds of thousands of distinct CDR3 sequences, roughly 60% seen once. Sequenced material: blood. These TCRs come from a man younger than 40 in good health.

This chain joins TRBV10-3 and TRBJ2-3; 8 nucleotides line up with TRBD2. Unmatched junction bases numbered 4, after V lost 4 bases and J lost 1 base. CDR1 ENHRY and CDR2 SYGVKD come from the germline V gene. The CDR3 has 15 amino acids. The CDR3 spells CAISAGLEGTDTQYF. CDR3 nucleotides: TGTGCCATCAGTGCGGGACTAGAAGGCACAGATACGCAGTATTTT.

In the case of this clonotype: This could be a read error, since a much larger clone is one nucleotide away. This chain uses TRBV4-2 with TRBJ2-5; 12 nucleotides match TRBD2. Trimming at V came to 2 bases and at J to 11 bases, leaving 21 bases not matched to a gene. This CDR3 spans 19 amino acids. Germline-derived CDR1 and CDR2 are LGHNA and YNFKEQ. In DNA form, the CDR3 reads TGTGCCAGCAGCCAAAGTCTAGCGGGGGGGCCCTTCCCCTACAATGAGCAGTACTTC. Its translation is CASSQSLAGGPFPYNEQYF.

The sample holds a few counts of this clonotype. This chain links TRBV20-1 with TRBJ2-7; TRBD2 agrees at 12 bases. V lost 3 bases, J lost 5 bases, and 5 bases stayed unmatched. The CDR3 is 14 amino acids. Germline V gene sequence: CDR1 DFQATT, CDR2 SNEGSKA (reference sequence). The CDR3 loop reads CSASWTSGNDEQYF. The CDR3 DNA sequence: TGCAGTGCTAGCTGGACTAGCGGGAATGACGAGCAGTACTTC.

This chain links TRBV20-1 with TRBJ2-1, with 7 nucleotides matching TRBD2. CDR3 length: 16 amino acids. Germline CDR1 and CDR2: DFQATT and SNEGSKA (reference sequence). V was clipped by 2 bases and J by 1 base; unmatched bases: 8. CDR3 protein: CSARRSSGYSYNEQFF. In DNA form, the CDR3 reads TGCAGTGCTAGACGTAGTAGCGGGTATTCCTACAATGAGCAGTTCTTC.

This chain's CDR3 is CAISDGLNTEAFF. The CDR3 DNA sequence: TGTGCCATCAGTGACGGTTTGAACACTGAAGCTTTCTTT. The V gene is TRBV10-3, the J gene TRBJ1-1; D call uncertain. Germline V lookup: CDR1 ENHRY, CDR2 SYGVKD. The germline V and J ends were trimmed by 3 bases and 0 bases, with 5 bases remaining between them. CDR3 length: 13 residues.

DNA for the CDR3: TGTGCCAGCAGTGAAGGTCGGAACAGACGTGTCGGGCAGTACTTC. Its protein is CASSEGRNRRVGQYF. The chain recombines TRBV6-1 with TRBJ2-7, with D hard to call. The germline gives CDR1 MNHNS, CDR2 SASEGT. The CDR3 runs to 15 residues. Trimming took 1 base from V and 9 from J, leaving 19 bases between them.

The CDR3 region has the DNA TGCGCCAGCAGGAAGGTACAGGGGGCCAACGAGCAGTACTTC. Its protein is CASRKVQGANEQYF. The rearrangement joins TRBV5-1 to TRBJ2-7, with 9 bases identical to TRBD1. Germline CDR1 reads SGHRS; CDR2 reads YFSETQ. This CDR3 has 14 amino acids. V shed 5 bases and J 5 bases; nucleotides not matched to a gene: 8.

V and J are TRBV12-3 or TRBV12-4 and TRBJ1-2; TRBD1 might be the D (5 bases). V lost 6 bases and J 4 bases, leaving 15 bases between the germline ends. The CDR3 runs 14 residues. CDR3 residues: CASRPRAGRYGYTF. The CDR3 nucleotides read TGTGCCAGCAGACCCAGGGCAGGGCGCTATGGCTACACCTTC.

This chain links TRBV19 with TRBJ2-1; D is undetermined. Trimming cost V 4 bases and J 9 bases, with 13 bases left between them. Germline V gene data show CDR1 as LNHDA and CDR2 as SQIVND (reference sequence). The CDR3 consists of 13 residues. This chain's CDR3 is CASSRALVFEQFF. CDR3 DNA: TGTGCCAGTAGTAGGGCCCTTGTTTTTGAGCAGTTCTTC. The whole variable domain, filled in from reference TRBV19 and TRBJ2-1, reads DGGITQSPKYLFRKEGQNVTLSCEQNLNHDAMYWYRQDPGQGLRLIYYSQIVNDFQKGDIAEGYSVSREKKESFPLTVTSAQKNPTAFYLCASSRALVFEQFFGPGTRLTVL.

This clonotype was seen repeatedly, ten times or more. The gene calls are TRBV6-1 and TRBJ2-6; D ambiguous. The ends were cut back, 8 bases at V and 0 bases at J, with 8 bases in the middle. The CDR3 is made up of 14 amino acids. Germline lookup yields CDR1 MNHNS and CDR2 SASEGT. The DNA for the CDR3 is TGTGCCAGCTCGGCAGGCTCTGGGGCCAACGTCCTGACTTTC. This sequence encodes CASSAGSGANVLTF.

The gene calls are TRBV7-2 and TRBJ2-1; D possibly corresponds to TRBD2 (6 bases). In germline, CDR1 is SGHTA, CDR2 FQGNSA. Trimming took off 5 bases at V and 13 bases at J, with 21 bases between the two ends. The length of the CDR3 is 14 residues. The CDR3 DNA sequence: TGTGCCAGCAGCCAGGACTACCCTCAAGAGACCCAGTTCTTC. It is translated as CASSQDYPQETQFF.

The chain recombines TRBV20-1 with TRBJ1-2, with 9 nucleotides matching TRBD1. V dropped 6 bases and J dropped 8; count of bases not matched to a gene: 10. CDR1 and CDR2 (germline): DFQATT, SNEGSKA (reference sequence). The CDR3 sequence is 13 residues long. The CDR3 DNA reads TGCAGTGCACCACCACAGGGGGCGCGAGGCTACACCTTC. Protein sequence: CSAPPQGARGYTF.

The chain couples TRBV20-1 to TRBJ2-7; TRBD2 matches at 9 bases. J gave up 6 bases and V 4 bases, and 7 bases lay outside the gene matches. Germline loops: CDR1 DFQATT, CDR2 SNEGSKA (reference sequence). The CDR3 is 13 residues long. The CDR3 loop is CSAMRLAACEQYF. The CDR3 DNA follows: TGCAGTGCTATGAGACTAGCGGCCTGCGAGCAGTACTTC.

This rearrangement joins TRBV7-2 to TRBJ2-7; D remains unclear. The CDR3 totals 13 residues. Germline V gene lookup returns CDR1 SGHTA and CDR2 FQGNSA. V lost 1 base and J lost 0, with 4 bases in between. The CDR3 region is CASSLVYSYEQYF. CDR3 coding DNA: TGTGCCAGCAGCTTAGTGTACTCCTACGAGCAGTACTTC.